This TCR beta chain was sequenced in a study of PD-L1 blockade in urothelial cancer. For the study at large: About 85% of the roughly 30 patients were males with bladder-origin urothelial cancer. Investigators checked blood 3 weeks (second dose) and 6 weeks after treatment start.

The study enrolled patients with locally advanced or metastatic urothelial carcinoma. Spiking each PCR with synthetic TCR analog templates was performed. The assay was immunoSEQ multiplex PCR, and TCRdb's table has in-frame clones only and misses some. The sample holds roughly 50,000 clones, nearly 90% seen once. V shed 4 bases and J 7 bases; nucleotides not matched to a gene: 9. The germline V gene has CDR1 MNHEY and CDR2 SVGAGI. The CDR3 covers 14 residues. Sequenced material: PBMCs, taken around atezolizumab (anti-PD-L1) treatment. The V gene is TRBV6-5, the J gene TRBJ1-2; TRBD1 matches at 7 bases. This TCR derives from a man aged 55 to 69 with urothelial cancer. The CDR3 coding sequence is TGTGCCAGCAGTTTCTACAGGGGCATGAGTGGCTACACCTTC. As protein: CASSFYRGMSGYTF.